Following are 2 T cell receptor beta chains from one sample sequenced in a study of human T cells and chemical hapten exposure. This sample's time point: patch test 2, 6 weeks after DPC sensitization. As to treatment: therapeutic diphenylcyclopropenone sensitization with weekly scalp DPC. MiXCR, run by TCRdb on the RACE reads, gives a single entry per CDR3 protein. Here the sample spans approximately 82,000 distinct CDR3 sequences, 6.6% being singletons. Here the sequenced sample was whole blood, taken in connection with sensitization to the hapten diphenylcyclopropenone (DPC). Receptor source: a woman under 40 with alopecia areata. Some clones in this sample may be carry-over from other donors' samples.

This clonotype has a handful of counts. The rearrangement links TRBV2 to TRBJ2-7, with D unresolved. Germline loops: CDR1 SNHLY, CDR2 FYNNEI. Between the trimmed V and J ends, which lost 8 bases and 4 bases, there was a span of 9 bases. This CDR3 region has 11 residues. CDR3 protein: CASSRAYEQYF. The DNA of the CDR3 is TGTGCCAGCTCAAGGGCATACGAGCAGTACTTC. Full variable domain (rest looked up from reference TRBV2 and TRBJ2-7): EPEVTQTPSHQVTQMGQEVILRCVPISNHLYFYWYRQILGQKVEFLVSFYNNEISEKSEIFDDQFSVERPDGSNFTLKIRSTKLEDSAMYFCASSRAYEQYFGPGTRLTVT.

This CDR3 is CASSDMRGQGDEQFF. The CDR3 DNA is TGTGCCAGCAGTGACATGAGGGGGCAGGGAGATGAGCAGTTCTTC. V and J are TRBV2 and TRBJ2-1; TRBD1 matches at 7 bases. CDR3 length: 15 residues. Germline assignment: CDR1 SNHLY and CDR2 FYNNEI. J lost 8 bases, V lost 3 bases, and 10 bases had no gene match.